These T cell receptor beta chains were read from a single sample in a study of blood T cell repertoires in COVID-19. Profiled with immunoSEQ multiplex PCR; TCRdb holds only in-frame clones, not every one. The sample shows more than 85,000 clones, 80% to 90% of them seen only once. Source material: peripheral blood. These receptors originate from a human donor in a cohort sampled during active COVID-19. Each CDR3 is given with its conserved first and last residue. D genes are given only for firm matches. Some rows mark clone size as missing; the rest say once, few, many or name a class of expanded clone.

j_gene: TRBJ1-1; abundance: -; d_gene: -; v_gene: TRBV28; CDR3aa: CASTEVPEPNTEAFF; CDR3nt: TGTGCCAGCACCGAGGTGCCCGAGCCGAACACTGAAGCTTTCTTT
j_gene: TRBJ2-2; abundance: -; d_gene: -; v_gene: TRBV11-1; CDR3aa: CASSGETRTGELFF; CDR3nt: TGTGCCAGCAGCGGAGAGACGCGGACCGGGGAGCTGTTTTTT
j_gene: TRBJ1-1; abundance: -; d_gene: TRBD1; v_gene: TRBV14; CDR3aa: CATGQAGRPTEAFF; CDR3nt: TGTGCCACCGGACAGGCGGGCAGGCCCACCGAAGCTTTCTTT
j_gene: TRBJ2-1; abundance: -; d_gene: TRBD2; v_gene: TRBV3-1/TRBV3-2; CDR3aa: CASSPTSGAAGTRSTYNEQFF; CDR3nt: TGTGCCAGCAGTCCCACGAGCGGGGCCGCCGGCACCCGCAGCACCTACAATGAGCAGTTCTTC
j_gene: TRBJ2-3; abundance: -; d_gene: TRBD2; v_gene: TRBV18; CDR3aa: CASSPPRSLAGSDTQYF; CDR3nt: TGTGCCAGCTCACCACCCAGGTCGCTAGCGGGGTCAGATACGCAGTATTTT
j_gene: TRBJ2-7; abundance: -; d_gene: TRBD1; v_gene: TRBV9; CDR3aa: CASSVENRGIYEQYF; CDR3nt: TGTGCCAGCAGCGTAGAGAACAGGGGGATCTACGAGCAGTACTTC
j_gene: TRBJ1-1; abundance: -; d_gene: TRBD1; v_gene: TRBV18; CDR3aa: CASSLRTGGTEAFF; CDR3nt: TGTGCCAGCTCACTCAGGACAGGGGGCACTGAAGCTTTCTTT
j_gene: TRBJ2-5; abundance: few; d_gene: TRBD2; v_gene: TRBV9; CDR3aa: CASSALAGLAEETQYF; CDR3nt: TGTGCCAGCAGCGCACTAGCAGGGCTAGCGGAGGAGACCCAGTACTTC
j_gene: TRBJ1-2; abundance: -; d_gene: TRBD1; v_gene: TRBV5-4; CDR3aa: CASRQDRGHGYTF; CDR3nt: TGTGCCAGCAGGCAGGACAGGGGGCATGGCTACACCTTC
j_gene: TRBJ2-7; abundance: -; d_gene: TRBD1; v_gene: TRBV7-9; CDR3aa: CASQQGYEQYF; CDR3nt: TGTGCCAGCCAACAGGGGTACGAGCAGTACTTC
j_gene: TRBJ2-1; abundance: -; d_gene: TRBD2; v_gene: TRBV6-4; CDR3aa: CASSDTGLADYNEQFF; CDR3nt: TGTGCCAGCAGTGACACCGGACTAGCGGATTACAATGAGCAGTTCTTC
j_gene: TRBJ1-2; abundance: -; d_gene: -; v_gene: TRBV5-3; CDR3aa: CARRPIVREVFIGTAPRVYGYTF; CDR3nt: TGTGCCAGAAGGCCTATCGTTAGGGAGGTTTTTATCGGGACTGCTCCGCGGGTCTATGGCTACACCTTC
j_gene: TRBJ1-5; abundance: few; d_gene: -; v_gene: TRBV7-2; CDR3aa: CASSSPGITQHF; CDR3nt: TGTGCCAGCAGCTCGCCGGGAATCACCCAGCATTTT
j_gene: TRBJ1-1; abundance: -; d_gene: -; v_gene: TRBV18; CDR3aa: CASSPRRGGTEAFF; CDR3nt: TGTGCCAGCTCACCACGCAGGGGTGGAACTGAAGCTTTCTTT
j_gene: TRBJ1-5; abundance: -; d_gene: -; v_gene: TRBV5-5; CDR3aa: CASSFEGNSNQPQHF; CDR3nt: TGTGCCAGCAGCTTTGAGGGAAATAGCAATCAGCCCCAGCATTTT
j_gene: TRBJ1-5; abundance: -; d_gene: -; v_gene: TRBV6-5; CDR3aa: CASRPDRSENQPQHF; CDR3nt: TGTGCCAGCAGACCCGACAGGTCTGAGAATCAGCCCCAGCATTTT
j_gene: TRBJ1-2; abundance: -; d_gene: -; v_gene: TRBV6-5; CDR3aa: CASSRRTASYGYTF; CDR3nt: TGTGCCAGCAGTCGCCGGACAGCCTCCTATGGCTACACCTTC
j_gene: TRBJ1-4; abundance: -; d_gene: TRBD1; v_gene: TRBV5-1; CDR3aa: CASSSVTPGQGATNEKLFF; CDR3nt: TGCGCCAGCAGCTCTGTTACACCGGGACAGGGCGCAACTAATGAAAAACTGTTTTTT
j_gene: TRBJ1-1; abundance: -; d_gene: TRBD1; v_gene: TRBV18; CDR3aa: CASSPFGTAVMNTEAFF; CDR3nt: TGTGCCAGCTCACCATTCGGGACAGCGGTAATGAACACTGAAGCTTTCTTT
j_gene: TRBJ1-6; abundance: -; d_gene: -; v_gene: TRBV6-5; CDR3aa: CASSYVNNSPLHF; CDR3nt: TGTGCCAGCAGTTACGTCAATAATTCACCCCTCCACTTT
j_gene: TRBJ2-3; abundance: -; d_gene: TRBD1; v_gene: TRBV11-3; CDR3aa: CASSLVGQDTDTQYF; CDR3nt: TGTGCCAGCAGCTTAGTTGGACAGGACACAGATACGCAGTATTTT
j_gene: TRBJ2-7; abundance: -; d_gene: TRBD2; v_gene: TRBV5-1; CDR3aa: CASSGTGTSDYEQYF; CDR3nt: TGCGCCAGCAGCGGGACCGGGACTAGCGACTACGAGCAGTACTTC
j_gene: TRBJ2-3; abundance: -; d_gene: TRBD2; v_gene: TRBV9; CDR3aa: CASSVGASGGRGTDTQYF; CDR3nt: TGTGCCAGCAGCGTAGGTGCTAGCGGGGGCAGAGGGACAGATACGCAGTATTTT
j_gene: TRBJ1-1; abundance: once; d_gene: TRBD1; v_gene: TRBV6-1; CDR3aa: CASSDFRTGLWDTEAFF; CDR3nt: TGTGCCAGCAGTGATTTTCGGACAGGGCTGTGGGACACTGAAGCTTTCTTT
j_gene: TRBJ2-2; abundance: -; d_gene: TRBD1; v_gene: TRBV5-1; CDR3aa: CASSLAGQIDTGELFF; CDR3nt: TGCGCCAGCAGCTTGGCGGGACAGATAGACACCGGGGAGCTGTTTTTT
j_gene: TRBJ1-3; abundance: -; d_gene: -; v_gene: TRBV21-1; CDR3aa: CASSKKSDSGNTIYF; CDR3nt: TGTGCCAGCAGCAAAAAGAGCGACTCTGGAAACACCATATATTTT
j_gene: TRBJ1-2; abundance: -; d_gene: -; v_gene: TRBV18; CDR3aa: CASSQSESGLRSGYTF; CDR3nt: TGTGCCAGCTCTCAATCAGAGAGCGGGCTTCGGAGTGGCTACACCTTC
j_gene: TRBJ2-7; abundance: -; d_gene: -; v_gene: TRBV5-1; CDR3aa: CASSFEGYEQYF; CDR3nt: TGCGCCAGCAGCTTCGAGGGCTACGAGCAGTACTTC
j_gene: TRBJ2-3; abundance: once; d_gene: -; v_gene: TRBV11-3; CDR3aa: CASSSGSRGSVGTDTQYF; CDR3nt: TGTGCCAGCAGCTCCGGGAGTAGGGGATCGGTGGGCACAGATACGCAGTATTTT
j_gene: TRBJ2-5; abundance: -; d_gene: TRBD2; v_gene: TRBV3-1/TRBV3-2; CDR3aa: CASSQVAGQETQYF; CDR3nt: TGTGCCAGCAGCCAAGTAGCGGGCCAAGAGACCCAGTACTTC
j_gene: TRBJ2-7; abundance: -; d_gene: -; v_gene: TRBV5-1; CDR3aa: CASSFGAGTYEQYF; CDR3nt: TGCGCCAGCAGCTTTGGGGCGGGGACCTACGAGCAGTACTTC
j_gene: TRBJ2-1; abundance: -; d_gene: TRBD2; v_gene: TRBV5-1; CDR3aa: CASSLQGLANEQFF; CDR3nt: TGCGCCAGCAGCTTGCAGGGACTAGCCAATGAGCAGTTCTTC
j_gene: TRBJ2-1; abundance: once; d_gene: TRBD2; v_gene: TRBV5-1; CDR3aa: CASRPGTSGSLMSYNEQFF; CDR3nt: TGCGCCAGCAGGCCAGGGACTAGCGGGAGTCTTATGTCCTACAATGAGCAGTTCTTC
j_gene: TRBJ2-1; abundance: -; d_gene: TRBD1; v_gene: TRBV5-4; CDR3aa: CASSSDRVSYNEQFF; CDR3nt: TGTGCCAGCAGCTCGGACAGGGTTTCCTACAATGAGCAGTTCTTC
j_gene: TRBJ2-1; abundance: -; d_gene: -; v_gene: TRBV11-2; CDR3aa: CASSLESFSDNEQFF; CDR3nt: TGTGCCAGCAGCTTAGAAAGCTTTTCCGACAATGAGCAGTTCTTC
j_gene: TRBJ1-3; abundance: -; d_gene: -; v_gene: TRBV6-5; CDR3aa: CASTVENSGNTIYF; CDR3nt: TGTGCCAGCACGGTCGAGAACTCTGGAAACACCATATATTTT
j_gene: TRBJ1-5; abundance: -; d_gene: -; v_gene: TRBV5-8; CDR3aa: CASSLGAYNQPQHF; CDR3nt: TGTGCCAGCAGCTTAGGGGCTTACAATCAGCCCCAGCATTTT
j_gene: TRBJ1-6; abundance: -; d_gene: -; v_gene: TRBV18; CDR3aa: CASSPENGNSPLHF; CDR3nt: TGTGCCAGCTCACCAGAGAATGGTAACTCACCCCTCCACTTT
j_gene: TRBJ2-1; abundance: -; d_gene: -; v_gene: TRBV7-2; CDR3aa: CASSLMGADYEQFF; CDR3nt: TGTGCCAGCAGCTTAATGGGAGCGGACTATGAGCAGTTCTTC
j_gene: TRBJ1-1; abundance: -; d_gene: -; v_gene: TRBV19; CDR3aa: CASSRRGSGNTEAFF; CDR3nt: TGTGCCAGTAGTAGGAGAGGTTCCGGGAACACTGAAGCTTTCTTT
j_gene: TRBJ2-3; abundance: -; d_gene: TRBD2; v_gene: TRBV10-3; CDR3aa: CAISEVGTSGSTPDTQYF; CDR3nt: TGTGCCATCAGTGAGGTGGGGACTAGCGGGAGTACGCCAGATACGCAGTATTTT
j_gene: TRBJ2-1; abundance: -; d_gene: TRBD1; v_gene: TRBV3-1/TRBV3-2; CDR3aa: CASSQGGRGRYYEQFF; CDR3nt: TGTGCCAGCAGCCAAGGCGGCAGGGGGCGTTATTATGAGCAGTTCTTC
j_gene: TRBJ2-7; abundance: -; d_gene: -; v_gene: TRBV6-2/TRBV6-3; CDR3aa: CASSRNREPTYEQYF; CDR3nt: TGTGCCAGCAGCCGTAACAGGGAGCCCACCTACGAGCAGTACTTC